This entry concerns a single T cell receptor beta chain. Its matching antigen is unknown. This sample is drawn from a study of identical twins. Findings of the study overall: Zero-insertion findings could be partly confounded by invariant cells (MAIT and iNKT cells).

A universal primer binding site was introduced by template switching. The final cDNA contained unique molecular identifiers. Each CDR3 protein gets one entry after TCRdb re-called the 5' RACE reads with MiXCR. Among roughly 1,500,000 distinct CDR3 sequences listed, 25% to 35% were seen once. Germline-derived CDR1 and CDR2 are DFQATT and SNEGSKA (reference sequence). V gave up 4 bases and J gave up 7 bases; unmatched junction bases: 7. The CDR3 length is 13 residues. The specimen sequenced was cord blood. The chain couples TRBV20-1 to TRBJ1-5, with TRBD1 matching 7 bases. The TCR originated in a newborn girl in good health. The CDR3 region is CSATRQGGQPQHF. CDR3 sequence (DNA): TGCAGTGCTACCCGACAGGGAGGGCAGCCCCAGCATTTT.